This TCR beta chain is drawn from a study of neurological immune-mediated disorders. TCRdb reanalysed the 5' RACE reads using MiXCR and keeps one entry per CDR3 protein. The table shows around 60,000 distinct CDR3 sequences, with roughly a tenth occurring only once. This clonotype showed up many times. Its antigen is undetermined. General study results and limits: The expanded clones of different subjects shared no CDR3 amino acid sequences (suggesting private repertoires in all groups).

The time point here: longitudinal time-point 1 (baseline). Germline V lookup: CDR1 SGHRS, CDR2 YFSETQ. J was trimmed by 6 bases and V by 2 bases; bases with no gene match: 4. The CDR3 runs to 14 residues. The gene calls are TRBV5-1 and TRBJ1-4, with 7 bases matching TRBD1. The specimen sequenced was PBMCs. The receptor comes from a male donor with HTLV-1-associated myelopathy (HAM/TSP). DNA of the CDR3: TGCGCCAGCAGCTTACAGGGGAGGGATGAAAAACTGTTTTTT. This codes for CASSLQGRDEKLFF.